Sequencing of this T cell receptor (beta chain) was carried out in a study of blood T cells in healthy people across ages. Total RNA was extracted at no less than 6 micrograms per sample. The J segment lost 5 bases and the V segment lost 3 bases, leaving 4 bases of the junction unmatched. The CDR3 loop spans 15 amino acids. Alongside a J-beta primer mix, a sample-barcoded 5' primer served in a second PCR lasting roughly 6 to 11 cycles. Each CDR3 protein is one row after TCRdb ran MiXCR on the 5' RACE reads. Among hundreds of thousands of distinct CDR3 sequences, 58% were seen once, and the ten largest hold 30% to 45%.

The chain combines TRBV12-3 or TRBV12-4 with TRBJ1-6, with 7 bases fitting TRBD1. This clonotype was obtained from a man aged 55 to 70 in good health. Input material: blood. The DNA for the CDR3 is TGTGCCAGCAGTTTTGGCAGGGGGAATAATTCACCCCTCCACTTT. Its protein product is CASSFGRGNNSPLHF.